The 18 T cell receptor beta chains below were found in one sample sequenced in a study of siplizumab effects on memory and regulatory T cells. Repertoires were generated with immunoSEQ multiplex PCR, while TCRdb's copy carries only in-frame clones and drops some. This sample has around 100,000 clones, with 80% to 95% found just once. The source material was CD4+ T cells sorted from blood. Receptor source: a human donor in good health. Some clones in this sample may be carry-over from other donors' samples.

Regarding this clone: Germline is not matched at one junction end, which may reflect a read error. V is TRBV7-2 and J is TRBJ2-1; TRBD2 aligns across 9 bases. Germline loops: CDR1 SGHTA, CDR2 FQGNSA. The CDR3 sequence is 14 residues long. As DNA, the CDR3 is TGTGCCAGCAGCCTAGCGGGAATCTACAATGAGCAGTTCTTC. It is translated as CASSLAGIYNEQFF. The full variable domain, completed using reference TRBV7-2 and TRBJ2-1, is GAGVSQSPSNKVTEKGKDVELRCDPISGHTALYWYRQSLGQGLEFLIYFQGNSAPDKSGLPSDRFSAERTGGSVSTLTIQRTQQEDSAVYLCASSLAGIYNEQFFGPGTRLTVL.

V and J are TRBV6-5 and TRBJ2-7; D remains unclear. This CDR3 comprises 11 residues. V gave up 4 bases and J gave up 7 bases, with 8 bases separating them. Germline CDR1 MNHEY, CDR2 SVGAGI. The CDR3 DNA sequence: TGTGCCAGCAGTTTTAGTAGTGAGCAGTACTTC. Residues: CASSFSSEQYF.

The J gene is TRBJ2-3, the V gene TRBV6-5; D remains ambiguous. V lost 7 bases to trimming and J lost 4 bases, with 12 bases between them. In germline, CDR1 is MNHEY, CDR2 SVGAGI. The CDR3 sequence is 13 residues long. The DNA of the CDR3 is TGTGCCAGCAACTTACGGCCGGCAGATACGCAGTATTTT. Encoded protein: CASNLRPADTQYF.

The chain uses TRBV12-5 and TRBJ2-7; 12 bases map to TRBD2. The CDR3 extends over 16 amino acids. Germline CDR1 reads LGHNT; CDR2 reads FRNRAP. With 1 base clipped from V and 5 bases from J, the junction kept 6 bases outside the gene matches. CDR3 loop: CASGLAGGLAGNEQYF. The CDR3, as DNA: TGTGCTAGTGGTTTGGCCGGGGGACTAGCGGGCAACGAGCAGTACTTC.

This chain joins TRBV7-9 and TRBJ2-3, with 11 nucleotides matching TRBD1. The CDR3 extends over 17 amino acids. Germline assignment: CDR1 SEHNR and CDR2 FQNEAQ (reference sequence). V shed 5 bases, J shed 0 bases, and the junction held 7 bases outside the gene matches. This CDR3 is CASSPGTGGSSTDTQYF. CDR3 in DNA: TGTGCCAGCAGCCCGGGGACAGGGGGAAGTAGCACAGATACGCAGTATTTT.

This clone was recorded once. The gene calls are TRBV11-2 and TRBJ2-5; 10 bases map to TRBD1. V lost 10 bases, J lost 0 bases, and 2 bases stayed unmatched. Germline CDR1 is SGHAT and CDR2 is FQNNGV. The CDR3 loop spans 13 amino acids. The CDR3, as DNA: TGTGCCACAGGGACAGGGGACCAAGAGACCCAGTACTTC. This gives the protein CATGTGDQETQYF.

CDR3 nucleotide sequence: TGTGCCAGTAGTATCAGAGGACAAGGCGGCGAGCAGTACTTC. Translating gives CASSIRGQGGEQYF. The J gene is TRBJ2-7, the V gene TRBV19, with D possibly matching TRBD1 (5 bases). CDR3 length: 14 amino acids. Germline V lookup: CDR1 LNHDA, CDR2 SQIVND (reference sequence). Trimming took off 3 bases at V and 6 bases at J, with 15 bases between the two ends.

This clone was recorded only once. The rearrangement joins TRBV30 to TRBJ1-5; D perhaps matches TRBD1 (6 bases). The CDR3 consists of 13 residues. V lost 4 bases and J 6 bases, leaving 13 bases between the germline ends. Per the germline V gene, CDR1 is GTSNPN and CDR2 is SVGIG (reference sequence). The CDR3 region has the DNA TGTGCCTGGAAGGAGGGGGGTTCTCAGCCCCAGCATTTT. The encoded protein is CAWKEGGSQPQHF.

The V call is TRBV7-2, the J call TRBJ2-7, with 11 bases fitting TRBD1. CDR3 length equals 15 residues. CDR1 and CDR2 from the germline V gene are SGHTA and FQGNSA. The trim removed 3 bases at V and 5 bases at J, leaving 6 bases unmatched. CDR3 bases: TGTGCCAGCAGCTTCAGGACAGGGGGCGTCGACGAGCAGTACTTC. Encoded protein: CASSFRTGGVDEQYF.

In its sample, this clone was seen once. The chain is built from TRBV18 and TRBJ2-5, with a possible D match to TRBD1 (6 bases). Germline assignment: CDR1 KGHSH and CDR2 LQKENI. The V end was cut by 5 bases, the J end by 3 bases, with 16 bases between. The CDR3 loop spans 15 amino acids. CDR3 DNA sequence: TGTGCCAGCTCAAGGGACATCTTAGAGGAAGAGACCCAGTACTTC. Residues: CASSRDILEEETQYF.

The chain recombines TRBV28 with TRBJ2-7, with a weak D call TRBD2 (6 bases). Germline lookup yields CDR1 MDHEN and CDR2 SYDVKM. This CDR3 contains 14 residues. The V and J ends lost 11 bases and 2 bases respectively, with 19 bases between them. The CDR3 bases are TGTGCCTCCCGTGGGACTCCTCTCACCTACGAGCAGTACTTC. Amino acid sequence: CASRGTPLTYEQYF.

DNA of the CDR3: TGTGCCATCAGTGCACAGGCAGGGCAGCCCCAGCATTTT. It codes for CAISAQAGQPQHF. The chain uses TRBV10-3 and TRBJ1-5, with D possibly being TRBD1 (5 bases). The length of the CDR3 is 13 residues. The V and J ends lost 4 bases and 7 bases respectively, with 11 bases between them. CDR1 is ENHRY and CDR2 is SYGVKD in the germline V gene.

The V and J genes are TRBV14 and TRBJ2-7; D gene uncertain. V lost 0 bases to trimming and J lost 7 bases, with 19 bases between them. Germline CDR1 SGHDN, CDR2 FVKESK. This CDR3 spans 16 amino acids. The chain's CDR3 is CASSQDLTEPAREQYF. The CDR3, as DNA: TGTGCCAGCAGCCAAGATTTGACCGAGCCCGCGCGGGAGCAGTACTTC.

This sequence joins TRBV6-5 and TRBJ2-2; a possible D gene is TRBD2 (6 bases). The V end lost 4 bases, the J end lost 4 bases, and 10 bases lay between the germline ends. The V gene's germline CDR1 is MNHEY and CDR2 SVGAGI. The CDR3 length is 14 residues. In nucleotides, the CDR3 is TGTGCCAGCAGTTCGGGAGTAGTCACCGGGGAGCTGTTTTTT. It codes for CASSSGVVTGELFF.

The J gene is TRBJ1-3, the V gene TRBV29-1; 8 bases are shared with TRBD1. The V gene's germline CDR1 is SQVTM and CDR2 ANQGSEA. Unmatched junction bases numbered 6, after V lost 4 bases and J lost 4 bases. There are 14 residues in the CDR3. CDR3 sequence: CSVAETGVGNTIYF. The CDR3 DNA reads TGCAGCGTTGCTGAGACAGGGGTAGGAAACACCATATATTTT.

In DNA form, the CDR3 reads TGCAGTGCTAGCGGAACTGACGAGCAGTACTTC. This gives the protein CSASGTDEQYF. The chain combines TRBV20-1 with TRBJ2-7, with D unresolved. The CDR3 is 11 amino acids. Trimming took off 3 bases at V and 5 bases at J, with 8 bases between the two ends. The germline V gene has CDR1 DFQATT and CDR2 SNEGSKA (reference sequence).

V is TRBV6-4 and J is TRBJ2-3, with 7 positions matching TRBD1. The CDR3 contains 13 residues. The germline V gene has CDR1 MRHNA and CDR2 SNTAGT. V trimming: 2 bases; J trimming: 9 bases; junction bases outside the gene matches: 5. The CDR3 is CASSDQNRGTQYF. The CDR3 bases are TGTGCCAGCAGTGACCAAAACAGGGGAACGCAGTATTTT.

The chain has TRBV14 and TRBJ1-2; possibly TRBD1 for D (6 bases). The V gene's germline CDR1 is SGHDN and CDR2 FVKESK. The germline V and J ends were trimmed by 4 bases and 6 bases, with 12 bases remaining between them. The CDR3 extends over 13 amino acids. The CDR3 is CASSPRQADGYTF. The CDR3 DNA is TGTGCCAGCAGCCCTAGACAGGCAGATGGCTACACCTTC. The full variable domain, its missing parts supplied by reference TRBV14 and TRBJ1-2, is EAGVTQFPSHSVIEKGQTVTLRCDPISGHDNLYWYRRVMGKEIKFLLHFVKESKQDESGMPNNRFLAERTGGTYSTLKVQPAELEDSGVYFCASSPRQADGYTFGSGTRLTVV.